Listed here are 19 T cell receptor beta chains from one sample, sequenced in a study of blood T cell repertoires in COVID-19. Sequencing used immunoSEQ multiplex PCR; TCRdb keeps in-frame clones, though not all of them. The sample holds roughly 110,000 clones, 85% seen once. Sequenced input: peripheral blood. The receptor set was obtained from a human donor in a cohort sampled during active COVID-19.

In its sample, this clone was seen once. The chain is built from TRBV18 and TRBJ2-2; D unclear. Germline-derived CDR1 and CDR2 are KGHSH and LQKENI. Trimming removed 4 bases from V and 7 bases from J, with 10 bases in between. This CDR3 spans 13 amino acids. As DNA, the CDR3 is TGTGCCAGCTCACTGGAGCCGGTCGGGGAGCTGTTTTTT. The encoded protein is CASSLEPVGELFF.

As DNA, the CDR3 is TGTGCCAGCAGTTACCATATCGGACAGTTCCAAGAGACCCAGTACTTC. This codes for CASSYHIGQFQETQYF. The rearrangement uses TRBV6-2 or TRBV6-3 and TRBJ2-5, with a weak D call TRBD1 (6 bases). From germline, CDR1 is MNHEY and CDR2 SVGEGT. The CDR3 is made up of 16 amino acids. Trimming stripped 2 bases from V and 1 base from J, with 14 bases between.

This clone occurred a few times. The chain couples TRBV5-4 to TRBJ1-6; a weak D match, TRBD1 (6 bases). This CDR3 region has 14 residues. Germline CDR1 and CDR2: SGHNT and YYREEE (reference sequence). Trimming pared 3 bases from V and 2 bases from J, leaving 6 bases between. As DNA, the CDR3 is TGTGCCAGCAGCTGGGGGCCCTATAATTCACCCCTCCACTTT. Residues: CASSWGPYNSPLHF.

This chain uses TRBV28 with TRBJ1-6; 8 nucleotides align to TRBD1. Trimming at V came to 6 bases and at J to 6 bases, leaving 10 bases not matched to a gene. CDR1 and CDR2 (germline): MDHEN, SYDVKM. The CDR3 consists of 16 residues. The CDR3 protein is CASRNAGGLGNSPLHF. CDR3 nucleotides: TGTGCCAGCAGAAATGCAGGGGGCTTAGGTAATTCACCCCTCCACTTT.

The chain couples TRBV4-2 to TRBJ1-1; no clear D gene. This CDR3 comprises 14 residues. Looked up from germline, CDR1 is LGHNA and CDR2 is YNFKEQ. Trimming cost V 0 bases and J 1 base, with 6 bases left between them. The DNA for the CDR3 is TGTGCCAGCAGCCAAGATTCCGGGAACACTGAAGCTTTCTTT. Encoded protein: CASSQDSGNTEAFF.

The chain couples TRBV28 to TRBJ1-1; TRBD1 matches at 11 bases. The CDR3 has 14 residues. Losses at the gene ends were 5 bases for V and 10 bases for J; bases not matched to a gene: 9. Germline loops: CDR1 MDHEN, CDR2 SYDVKM. CDR3 loop: CASSGQGAGLRAFF. The CDR3, as DNA: TGTGCCAGCAGTGGACAGGGGGCCGGTTTGCGAGCTTTCTTT.

CDR3 in DNA: TGTGCCAGCAGCTTGAGGGACAGATACGAGCAGTACTTC. This encodes CASSLRDRYEQYF. The genes are TRBV7-9 and TRBJ2-7; 7 bases line up with TRBD1. The CDR3 runs 13 residues. Germline-derived CDR1 and CDR2 are SEHNR and FQNEAQ (reference sequence). V was pared by 3 bases and J by 4 bases, with 3 bases of the junction left unmatched.

This clone has only a few counts. The V and J genes are TRBV6-4 and TRBJ2-1; 14 bases line up with TRBD2. This CDR3 is built from 16 residues. Trimming took 4 bases from V and 8 from J; bases not matched to a gene: 7. Germline CDR1 MRHNA, CDR2 SNTAGT. The CDR3 spells CASSARLAGGPDEQFF. In DNA, the CDR3 is TGTGCCAGCAGTGCTAGACTAGCGGGGGGGCCGGATGAGCAGTTCTTC.

This chain joins TRBV7-2 and TRBJ1-1; D gene unclear. Germline values: CDR1 SGHTA, CDR2 FQGNSA. Trimming stripped 4 bases from V and 5 bases from J, with 11 bases between. The CDR3 loop spans 13 amino acids. The DNA for the CDR3 is TGTGCCAGCAGCTCCTACCCGGGGACTGAAGCTTTCTTT. This gives the protein CASSSYPGTEAFF.

The chain recombines TRBV6-5 with TRBJ1-6, with D maybe TRBD1 (5 bases). The CDR3 loop spans 15 amino acids. CDR1 is MNHEY, CDR2 SVGAGI, per germline. Trimming left V 5 bases short and J 5 bases short, with 13 bases between. The CDR3 DNA reads as TGTGCCAGCAGTACCCACAAACAGGATAATTCACCCCTCCACTTT. It translates to CASSTHKQDNSPLHF.

The V gene is TRBV5-8, the J gene TRBJ2-5, with D perhaps matching TRBD1 (7 bases). The CDR3 length is 13 residues. The germline V gene has CDR1 SGHTS and CDR2 YDEGEE. Trimming shortened V by 7 bases and J by 2 bases, and 12 bases separated the two germline ends. Here the CDR3 reads CASSGGRQETQYF. CDR3 DNA: TGTGCCAGCTCAGGGGGGCGGCAAGAGACCCAGTACTTC.

The chain employs TRBV13 and TRBJ1-2, with 9 bases fitting TRBD1. Germline CDR1 PRHDT, CDR2 FYEKMQ (reference sequence). Trimming removed 3 bases from V and 6 bases from J; junction bases left unmatched: 8. This CDR3 comprises 15 residues. In DNA, the CDR3 is TGTGCCAGCAGCTTGGGTAACAGGGGGCGGGATGGCTACACCTTC. Translating it yields CASSLGNRGRDGYTF. Together with reference TRBV13 and TRBJ1-2, the CDR3 gives the full variable domain: AAGVIQSPRHLIKEKRETATLKCYPIPRHDTVYWYQQGPGQDPQFLISFYEKMQSDKGSIPDRFSAQQFSDYHSELNMSSLELGDSALYFCASSLGNRGRDGYTFGSGTRLTVV.

The chain links TRBV2 to TRBJ1-5; unclear D gene. The V gene's germline CDR1 is SNHLY and CDR2 FYNNEI. The ends were cut back, 2 bases at V and 5 bases at J, with 7 bases in the middle. The CDR3 is 13 amino acids. CDR3: CASSESPYQPQHF. In DNA form, the CDR3 reads TGTGCCAGCAGTGAATCCCCATATCAGCCCCAGCATTTT.

The table lists this clone with a few counts. The V gene is TRBV9, the J gene TRBJ2-7, with 11 bases fitting TRBD1. Germline CDR1 and CDR2: SGDLS and YYNGEE. Trimming took 0 bases from V and 7 from J; bases not matched to a gene: 6. The CDR3 consists of 15 residues. In DNA, the CDR3 is TGTGCCAGCAGCGTAGGCGGACAGGGGGCGGGGGAGCAGTACTTC. Amino acid sequence: CASSVGGQGAGEQYF.

This clone has a single count. V is TRBV6-5 and J is TRBJ2-7, with D perhaps TRBD1 (6 bases). From germline, CDR1 is MNHEY and CDR2 SVGAGI. Trimming left V 0 bases short and J 4 bases short, with 13 bases between. There are 15 residues in the CDR3. CDR3 in DNA: TGTGCCAGCAGTTACTCTTCAGGGGCTCCTTACGAGCAGTACTTC. Translation: CASSYSSGAPYEQYF.

This sequence joins TRBV21-1 and TRBJ2-7; the listed D gene, TRBD2, was not tested against the DNA. TRBV21-1 is recorded as a pseudogene. The length of the CDR3 is 14 residues. Written as DNA, the CDR3 is TGTGCCCCAAGGGGGGGGCAGGCCTCCTACGAGCAGTACTTC. Its protein product is CAPRGGQASYEQYF.

This clone was found once. The V call is TRBV9, the J call TRBJ2-3, with TRBD1 identical over 8 bases. Per germline, CDR1 SGDLS and CDR2 YYNGEE. V trimming: 4 bases; J trimming: 0 bases; junction bases outside the gene matches: 16. The CDR3 spans 19 residues. CDR3 nucleotide sequence: TGTGCCAGCAGCCCCAGAGGAGGCCGACAGGGGATTAGCACAGATACGCAGTATTTT. This encodes CASSPRGGRQGISTDTQYF.

This chain joins TRBV6-5 and TRBJ2-7; 7 bases match TRBD1. The CDR3 sequence is 14 residues long. Per the germline V gene, CDR1 is MNHEY and CDR2 is SVGAGI. V lost 6 bases, J lost 3 bases, and 8 bases stayed unmatched. DNA of the CDR3: TGTGCCAGCAGGACCGGCAGGGGGTACTACGAGCAGTACTTC. Translated: CASRTGRGYYEQYF.

The rearrangement joins TRBV6-2 or TRBV6-3 to TRBJ2-1; 10 positions agree with TRBD2. This CDR3 has 15 amino acids. Germline V gene data show CDR1 as MNHEY and CDR2 as SVGEGT. Germline trimming cut 6 bases from V and 2 bases from J; bases unmatched to any gene: 4. CDR3 protein: CASSPSGGPYNEQFF. The CDR3 region has the DNA TGTGCCAGCAGCCCTAGCGGGGGCCCCTACAATGAGCAGTTCTTC.